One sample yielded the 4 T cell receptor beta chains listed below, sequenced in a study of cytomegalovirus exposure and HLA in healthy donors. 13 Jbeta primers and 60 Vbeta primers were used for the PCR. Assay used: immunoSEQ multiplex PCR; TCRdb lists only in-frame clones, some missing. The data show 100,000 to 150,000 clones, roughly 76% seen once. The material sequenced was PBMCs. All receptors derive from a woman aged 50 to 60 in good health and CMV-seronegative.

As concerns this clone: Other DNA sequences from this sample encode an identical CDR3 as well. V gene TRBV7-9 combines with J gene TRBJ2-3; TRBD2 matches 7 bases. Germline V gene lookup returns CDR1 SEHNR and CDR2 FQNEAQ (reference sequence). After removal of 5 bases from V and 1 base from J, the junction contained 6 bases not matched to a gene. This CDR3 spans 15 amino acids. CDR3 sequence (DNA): TGTGCCAGCAGCCCTGGCGGGGGACGCACAGATACGCAGTATTTT. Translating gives CASSPGGGRTDTQYF.

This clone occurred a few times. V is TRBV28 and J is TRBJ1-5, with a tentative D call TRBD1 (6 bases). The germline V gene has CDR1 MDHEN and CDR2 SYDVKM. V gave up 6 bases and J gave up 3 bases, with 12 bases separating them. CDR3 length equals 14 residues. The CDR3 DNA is TGTGCCAGCAGCCTAGGGGGGGTCAATCAGCCCCAGCATTTT. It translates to CASSLGGVNQPQHF.

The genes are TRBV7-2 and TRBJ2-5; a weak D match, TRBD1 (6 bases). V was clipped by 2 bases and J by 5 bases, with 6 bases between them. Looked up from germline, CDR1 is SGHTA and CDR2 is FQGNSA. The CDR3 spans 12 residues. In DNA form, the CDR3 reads TGTGCCAGCAGCTTAAGGGGGGAGACCCAGTACTTC. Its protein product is CASSLRGETQYF.

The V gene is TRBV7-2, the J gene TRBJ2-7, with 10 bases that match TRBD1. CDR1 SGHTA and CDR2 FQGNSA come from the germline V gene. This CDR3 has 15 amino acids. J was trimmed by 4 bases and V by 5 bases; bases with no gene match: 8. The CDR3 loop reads CASSTLTGGGYEQYF. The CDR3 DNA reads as TGTGCCAGCAGCACCCTGACAGGGGGCGGTTACGAGCAGTACTTC. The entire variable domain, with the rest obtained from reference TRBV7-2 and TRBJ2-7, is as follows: GAGVSQSPSNKVTEKGKDVELRCDPISGHTALYWYRQSLGQGLEFLIYFQGNSAPDKSGLPSDRFSAERTGGSVSTLTIQRTQQEDSAVYLCASSTLTGGGYEQYFGPGTRLTVT.